A selection of T cell receptor beta chains follows, all from one sample in a study of blood T cell repertoires in COVID-19. TCRdb's table, derived via immunoSEQ multiplex PCR, lists solely in-frame clones and lacks some. The sample includes about 340,000 clones, around 83% seen only once; the top ten take roughly 3%. Sequenced: peripheral blood. These TCRs come from a man aged 30-40 years with active or convalescent COVID-19. The CDR3 runs from the conserved cysteine through the conserved F or W. Fields, in order: J gene, V gene, clone size, D gene, CDR3 DNA, CDR3 protein. The D gene is left open where the match is weak. Not every row has a clone size; where given, it reads once, few, many or a size class.

TRBJ2-2	TRBV25-1	.	.	TGTGCCAGCAGTGAACCGGGAGTCCCCGGGGAGCTGTTTTTT	CASSEPGVPGELFF
TRBJ2-2	TRBV7-2	few	TRBD1	TGTGCCAGCAGTCCAGACAGGGACACCGGGGAGCTGTTTTTT	CASSPDRDTGELFF
TRBJ1-6	TRBV9	.	TRBD1	TGTGCCAGCAGCGTATTCCCAGACAGGGGGAATTCACCCCTCCACTTT	CASSVFPDRGNSPLHF
TRBJ1-5	TRBV19	.	TRBD1	TGTGCCAGCCGGGACAGGGTTATTTATCGAGGCAATCAGCCCCAGCATTTT	CASRDRVIYRGNQPQHF
TRBJ1-2	TRBV4-1	few	.	TGCGCCAGCAGCCACCCGGAGGGGCACTATGGCTACACCTTC	CASSHPEGHYGYTF
TRBJ2-7	TRBV7-9	few	.	TGTGCCAGCAGCCTACCCAGGGAAGGTCACGAGCAGTACTTC	CASSLPREGHEQYF
TRBJ2-2	TRBV11-3	few	.	TGTGCCAGCAGCTCACGACTAGTGAACACCGGGGAGCTGTTTTTT	CASSSRLVNTGELFF
TRBJ1-5	TRBV28	.	.	TGTGCCAGCAGGACAGTACAGGGAAACCAGCCCCAGCATTTT	CASRTVQGNQPQHF
TRBJ1-1	TRBV19	.	TRBD1	TGTGCCAGTAGTATTCCAGGGGGACGGAACACTGAAGCTTTCTTT	CASSIPGGRNTEAFF
TRBJ1-3	TRBV6-5	.	.	TGTGCCAGCAGTCCTCCGGGGGGTGGCACCATATATTTT	CASSPPGGGTIYF
TRBJ1-5	TRBV7-2	.	.	TGTGCCAGCAGCTTAGCATGGGGCCAGCCCCAGCATTTT	CASSLAWGQPQHF
TRBJ1-1	TRBV12-5	.	.	TGTGCTAGTGGTTTGTTAGGGGGGAACACTGAAGCTTTCTTT	CASGLLGGNTEAFF
TRBJ2-3	TRBV6-4	.	TRBD2	TGTGCCAGCAGTGACTCTACCCGGGGGGATCTAGATACGCAGTATTTT	CASSDSTRGDLDTQYF
TRBJ2-7	TRBV19	.	TRBD1	TGTGCCAGTAGCTCATCCTGGACAGGGGGCTACGAGCAGTACTTC	CASSSSWTGGYEQYF
TRBJ1-1	TRBV7-9	.	TRBD1	TGTGCCAGCAGCTTGGGGACAGCTAACACTGAAGCTTTCTTT	CASSLGTANTEAFF
TRBJ1-6	TRBV11-2	.	TRBD1	TGTGCCAGCAGCTACACAGGGGCCGCCACCCTCCACTTT	CASSYTGAATLHF
TRBJ2-7	TRBV2	.	TRBD2	TGTGCCAGCAGGCCAACTAGCGGGGCCGCCTACGAGCAGTACTTC	CASRPTSGAAYEQYF
TRBJ2-3	TRBV7-3	.	TRBD2	TGTGCCAGCAGCTTAAGAGGAGGCGGGAGAAGCACAGATACGCAGTATTTT	CASSLRGGGRSTDTQYF
TRBJ2-1	TRBV7-3	.	.	TGTGCCAGCAGCTTAGACCCAGGAACCTACAATGAGCAGTTCTTC	CASSLDPGTYNEQFF
TRBJ1-1	TRBV18	.	TRBD1	TGTGCCAGCTCAAGCCGACAGGGCCCGCACACTGAAGCTTTCTTT	CASSSRQGPHTEAFF
TRBJ2-5	TRBV30	.	TRBD2	TGTGCCTGGAGGAACCGAACTAGCGGGATTCAAGAGACCCAGTACTTC	CAWRNRTSGIQETQYF